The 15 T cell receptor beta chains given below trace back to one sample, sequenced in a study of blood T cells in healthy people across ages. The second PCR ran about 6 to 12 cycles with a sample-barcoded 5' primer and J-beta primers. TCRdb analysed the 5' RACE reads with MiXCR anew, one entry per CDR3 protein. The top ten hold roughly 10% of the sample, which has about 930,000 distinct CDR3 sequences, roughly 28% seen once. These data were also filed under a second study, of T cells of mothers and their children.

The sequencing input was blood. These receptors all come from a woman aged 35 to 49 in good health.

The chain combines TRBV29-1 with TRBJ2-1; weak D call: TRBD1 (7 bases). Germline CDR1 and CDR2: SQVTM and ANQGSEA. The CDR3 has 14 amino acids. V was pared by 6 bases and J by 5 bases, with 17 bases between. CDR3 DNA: TGCAGCGTCCTGACGGGGGACAGTCACAATGAGCAGTTCTTC. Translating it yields CSVLTGDSHNEQFF.

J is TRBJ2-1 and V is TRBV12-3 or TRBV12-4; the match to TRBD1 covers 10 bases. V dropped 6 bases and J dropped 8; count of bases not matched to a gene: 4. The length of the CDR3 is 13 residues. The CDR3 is CASSDRGRDEQFF. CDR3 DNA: TGTGCCAGCAGCGACAGGGGGCGGGATGAGCAGTTCTTC.

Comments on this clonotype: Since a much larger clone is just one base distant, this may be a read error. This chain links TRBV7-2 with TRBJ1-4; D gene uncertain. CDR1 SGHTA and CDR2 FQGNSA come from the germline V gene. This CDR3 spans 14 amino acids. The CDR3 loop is CASSSDGENEELFF. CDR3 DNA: TGTGCCAGCAGCTCTGACGGAGAAAATGAAGAACTGTTTTTT.

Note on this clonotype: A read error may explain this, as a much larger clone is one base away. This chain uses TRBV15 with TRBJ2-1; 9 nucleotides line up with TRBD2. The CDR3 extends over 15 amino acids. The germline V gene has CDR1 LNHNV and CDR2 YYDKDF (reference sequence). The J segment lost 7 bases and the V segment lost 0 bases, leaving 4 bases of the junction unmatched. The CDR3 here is CATSRDGGGGNEQFF. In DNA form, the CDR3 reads TGTGCCACCAGCAGAGATGGCGGGGGGGGGAATGAGCAGTTCTTC.

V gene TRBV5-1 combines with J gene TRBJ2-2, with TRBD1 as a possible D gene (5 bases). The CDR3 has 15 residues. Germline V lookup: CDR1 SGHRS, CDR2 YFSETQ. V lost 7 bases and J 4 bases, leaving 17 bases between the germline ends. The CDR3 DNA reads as TGCGCCAGCCAATCTAGGGGCCCGAGCACCGGGGAGCTGTTTTTT. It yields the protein CASQSRGPSTGELFF.

CDR3 residues: CASSSGTLDYGYTF. CDR3 nucleotide sequence: TGCGCCAGCAGCTCGGGGACACTAGACTATGGCTACACCTTC. V is TRBV5-1 and J is TRBJ1-2, with a weak D call TRBD1 (6 bases). CDR1 and CDR2 (germline): SGHRS, YFSETQ. Trimming took off 3 bases at V and 3 bases at J, with 12 bases between the two ends. The CDR3 is 14 residues long.

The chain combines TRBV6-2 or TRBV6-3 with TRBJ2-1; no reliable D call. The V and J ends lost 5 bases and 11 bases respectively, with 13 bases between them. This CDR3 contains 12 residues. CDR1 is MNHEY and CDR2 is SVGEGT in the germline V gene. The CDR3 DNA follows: TGTGCCAGCAGTCCAAATACGGCGAAGCAGTTCTTC. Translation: CASSPNTAKQFF.

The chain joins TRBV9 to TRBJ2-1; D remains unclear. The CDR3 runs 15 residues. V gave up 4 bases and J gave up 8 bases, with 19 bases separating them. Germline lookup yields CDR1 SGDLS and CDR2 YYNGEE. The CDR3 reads CASSPRTDVGHEQFF. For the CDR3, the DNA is TGTGCCAGCAGCCCCCGGACGGACGTTGGGCATGAGCAGTTCTTC. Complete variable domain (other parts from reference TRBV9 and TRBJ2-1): DSGVTQTPKHLITATGQRVTLRCSPRSGDLSVYWYQQSLDQGLQFLIQYYNGEERAKGNILERFSAQQFPDLHSELNLSSLELGDSALYFCASSPRTDVGHEQFFGPGTRLTVL.

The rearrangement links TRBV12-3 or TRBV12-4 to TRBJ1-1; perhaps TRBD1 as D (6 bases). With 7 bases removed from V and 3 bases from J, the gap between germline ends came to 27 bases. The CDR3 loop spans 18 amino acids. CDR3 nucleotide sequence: TGTGCCAGCATCCCTCGAGGGGGGACGGACTCTGGGTACACTGAAGCTTTCTTT. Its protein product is CASIPRGGTDSGYTEAFF.

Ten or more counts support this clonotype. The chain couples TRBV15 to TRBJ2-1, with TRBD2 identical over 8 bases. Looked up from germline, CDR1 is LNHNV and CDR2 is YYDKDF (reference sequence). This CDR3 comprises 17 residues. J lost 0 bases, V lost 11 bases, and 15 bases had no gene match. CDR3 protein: CASGQRGLRSSYNEQFF. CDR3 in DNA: TGTGCCTCAGGTCAGCGGGGGCTAAGAAGCTCCTACAATGAGCAGTTCTTC.

CDR3 nucleotide sequence: TGTGCCAGCAGCGACGGTGGAGCGGGGTTTAATGAGCAGTTCTTC. Protein: CASSDGGAGFNEQFF. The V call is TRBV3-1, the J call TRBJ2-1, with 7 nucleotides matching TRBD2. The CDR3 is 15 amino acids. J was trimmed by 7 bases and V by 5 bases; bases with no gene match: 11. Germline V gene data show CDR1 as LGHDT and CDR2 as YNNKEL (reference sequence).

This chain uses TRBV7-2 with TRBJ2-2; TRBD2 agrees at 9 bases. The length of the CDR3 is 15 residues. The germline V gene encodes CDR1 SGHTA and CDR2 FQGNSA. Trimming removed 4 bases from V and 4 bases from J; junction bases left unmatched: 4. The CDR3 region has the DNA TGTGCCAGCAGCTCCGCAGCGGGGGGCACCGGGGAGCTGTTTTTT. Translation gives CASSSAAGGTGELFF.

CDR3: CASSGGQSVNYGYTF. DNA for the CDR3: TGTGCCAGCAGTGGCGGGCAGTCCGTCAACTATGGCTACACCTTC. V usage is TRBV2 and J usage is TRBJ1-2, with D hard to call. The V end lost 4 bases, the J end lost 2 bases, and 14 bases lay between the germline ends. The CDR3 has 15 residues. CDR1 is SNHLY and CDR2 is FYNNEI in the germline V gene.

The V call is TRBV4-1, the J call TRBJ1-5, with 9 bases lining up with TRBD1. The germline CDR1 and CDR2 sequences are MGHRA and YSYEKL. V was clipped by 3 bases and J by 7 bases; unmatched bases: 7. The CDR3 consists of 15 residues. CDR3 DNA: TGCGCCAGCAGCCATATACAGGGGGCGGGACAGCCCCAGCATTTT. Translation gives CASSHIQGAGQPQHF.

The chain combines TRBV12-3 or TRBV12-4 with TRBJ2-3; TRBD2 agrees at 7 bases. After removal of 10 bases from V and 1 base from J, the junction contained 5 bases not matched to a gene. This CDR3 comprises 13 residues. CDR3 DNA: TGTGCCACCCGACGGGGGGGCACAGATACGCAGTATTTT. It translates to CATRRGGTDTQYF.